This T cell receptor beta chain was documented in a study of cytomegalovirus exposure and HLA in healthy donors. This clone has only a few counts. Its specificity is unknown. Study-wide findings and caveats: Later work associated around 18,000 TCR beta sequences with HLA alleles at 0.05 false discovery rate.

The PCR contained 60 Vbeta and 13 Jbeta primers. Using immunoSEQ multiplex PCR, the repertoire was profiled, and TCRdb retains in-frame clones only, with some absent. This sample carries around 100,000 clones, 60% to 80% of them seen once, and the ten largest clones take about 5%. All the people who gave samples were healthy bone marrow donors. The J segment lost 4 bases and the V segment lost 7 bases, leaving 12 bases of the junction unmatched. The CDR3 sequence is 15 residues long. Germline CDR1 MNHNS, CDR2 SASEGT. The rearrangement links TRBV6-1 to TRBJ1-2, with 7 bases identical to TRBD1. The specimen sequenced was PBMCs. The origin of this receptor is a woman aged 30 to 39 in good health and CMV-seropositive. The DNA for the CDR3 is TGTGCCAGCATCGCAGAGGGACAGACTTTCTATGGCTACACCTTC. It specifies CASIAEGQTFYGYTF.